These T cell receptor beta chains were read from a single sample in a study of blood T cell repertoires in COVID-19. Generated by immunoSEQ multiplex PCR, the TCRdb table keeps only in-frame clones and is missing some. Of some 70,000 clones listed, approximately 79% were seen once; the top ten hold around 10%. Sample: peripheral blood. These receptors all stem from a woman in her forties or fifties with acute or convalescent COVID-19. CDR3s include the opening cysteine and the closing phenylalanine or tryptophan. Fields, in order: D gene, V gene, J gene, clone size, CDR3 protein, CDR3 DNA. The D gene is left open where the match is weak. Not all rows give a size; the values are once, few, many and, for expanded clones, a class.

>-|TRBV7-8|TRBJ2-5|once
CASCSGAGSETQYF
TGTGCCAGCTGCTCGGGTGCGGGATCGGAGACCCAGTACTTC
>TRBD2|TRBV7-9|TRBJ2-7|-
CASSFTSEGEQYF
TGTGCCAGCAGCTTCACTAGCGAGGGCGAGCAGTACTTC
>TRBD2|TRBV7-2|TRBJ2-3|-
CASSLAATSGRGTDTQYF
TGTGCCAGCAGCTTAGCGGCGACTAGCGGGAGGGGCACAGATACGCAGTATTTT
>-|TRBV7-2|TRBJ1-1|-
CASSMAGGRGTEAFF
TGTGCCAGCAGCATGGCAGGCGGGCGTGGCACTGAAGCTTTCTTT
>TRBD2|TRBV2|TRBJ2-3|-
CASYALAGSSTDTQYF
TGTGCCAGCTACGCGCTAGCGGGGAGCTCCACAGATACGCAGTATTTT
>TRBD1|TRBV4-2|TRBJ1-1|-
CASSRSGQGPEAFF
TGTGCCAGCAGCCGCTCGGGACAGGGCCCTGAAGCTTTCTTT
>-|TRBV6-1|TRBJ2-4|many
CASSEKATSTLAKNIQYF
TGTGCCAGCAGTGAAAAAGCCACTAGTACACTAGCCAAAAACATTCAGTACTTC
>TRBD1|TRBV5-1|TRBJ2-2|-
CASSPTTGARTGELFF
TGCGCCAGCAGCCCAACGACAGGGGCGAGAACCGGGGAGCTGTTTTTT
>TRBD2|TRBV19|TRBJ2-1|-
CASTKQASGSSEQFF
TGTGCCAGTACCAAACAGGCTAGCGGGAGCTCTGAGCAGTTCTTC
>TRBD1|TRBV10-3|TRBJ1-5|once
CAISEGQGLGNQPQHF
TGTGCCATCAGTGAGGGACAGGGTTTAGGGAATCAGCCCCAGCATTTT
>-|TRBV24-1|TRBJ2-2|-
CATSDFTGTLFAWEELFF
TGTGCCACCAGTGATTTTACCGGGACTCTATTCGCGTGGGAGGAGCTGTTTTTT
>-|TRBV19|TRBJ1-5|-
CASSMWQGTSQPQHF
TGTGCCAGTAGTATGTGGCAGGGAACCAGTCAGCCCCAGCATTTT
>-|TRBV9|TRBJ2-5|-
CASSVVGQGTGETQYF
TGTGCCAGCAGCGTAGTGGGTCAGGGGACGGGGGAGACCCAGTACTTC
>-|TRBV5-1|TRBJ2-1|-
CASSLGQLYNEQFF
TGCGCCAGCAGCTTGGGACAATTATACAATGAGCAGTTCTTC
>TRBD2|TRBV7-2|TRBJ2-1|-
CASSLDLPGLVGLNEQFF
TGTGCCAGCAGCTTAGATCTACCGGGACTAGTTGGCCTCAATGAGCAGTTCTTC
>-|TRBV7-9|TRBJ1-6|-
CASRSGASGALHF
TGTGCCAGCAGATCGGGAGCCTCTGGGGCCCTCCACTTT
>-|TRBV5-1|TRBJ1-2|-
CASSLRGGDYGYTF
TGCGCCAGCAGCTTGCGGGGGGGCGACTATGGCTACACCTTC
>-|TRBV2|TRBJ1-6|-
CASGQAHNSPLHF
TGTGCCAGCGGACAAGCCCATAATTCACCCCTCCACTTT
>-|TRBV7-8|TRBJ1-5|-
CASSPTTGLGNSNQPQHF
TGTGCCAGCAGCCCCACTACAGGCTTGGGAAATAGCAATCAGCCCCAGCATTTT
>TRBD1|TRBV30|TRBJ1-4|-
CAWRGQANEKLFF
TGTGCCTGGAGAGGACAGGCTAATGAAAAACTGTTTTTT
>TRBD1|TRBV7-2|TRBJ2-7|-
CASSLAGTASSYEQYF
TGTGCCAGCAGCTTAGCCGGGACAGCGAGCTCCTACGAGCAGTACTTC
>TRBD1|TRBV10-3|TRBJ1-1|few
CAISKAQGQGQTEAFF
TGTGCCATCAGTAAAGCCCAGGGACAGGGACAGACTGAAGCTTTCTTT
>TRBD2|TRBV15|TRBJ2-2|-
CATSRDGAGVTGELFF
TGTGCCACCAGCAGAGATGGTGCGGGGGTCACCGGGGAGCTGTTTTTT
>-|TRBV19|TRBJ1-1|-
CASSRGQLNTEAFF
TGTGCCAGTAGTAGAGGACAGTTGAACACTGAAGCTTTCTTT
>-|TRBV5-8|TRBJ2-2|-
CASRPRTVFNTGELFF
TGTGCCAGCAGACCGCGGACAGTTTTTAACACCGGGGAGCTGTTTTTT
>-|TRBV5-1|TRBJ2-3|-
CASSLGGLGTDTQYF
TGCGCCAGCAGCTTGGGAGGATTGGGCACAGATACGCAGTATTTT
>-|TRBV7-9|TRBJ2-7|-
CASSLAGTNYEQYF
TGTGCCAGCAGCTTAGCGGGGACAAACTACGAGCAGTACTTC
>TRBD1|TRBV6-5|TRBJ1-2|once
CASRVGTGSVYGYTF
TGTGCCAGCAGGGTCGGGACAGGGAGTGTCTATGGCTACACCTTC
>-|TRBV6-5|TRBJ2-5|-
CASGDRFQETQYF
TGTGCCAGCGGAGACAGGTTCCAAGAGACCCAGTACTTC
>TRBD2|TRBV19|TRBJ2-2|-
CARSPARVAGGPESGELFF
TGTGCCAGGAGTCCCGCCCGGGTAGCGGGGGGGCCTGAGTCCGGGGAGCTGTTTTTT
>-|TRBV28|TRBJ2-7|few
CASGRRSYEQYF
TGTGCCAGCGGGAGACGCTCCTACGAGCAGTACTTC
>-|TRBV19|TRBJ1-1|-
CASRPRDINTEAFF
TGTGCCAGTAGGCCCCGGGACATCAACACTGAAGCTTTCTTT
>TRBD1|TRBV7-9|TRBJ1-5|-
CASSSVPGTGVGQPQHF
TGTGCCAGCAGCTCGGTCCCCGGGACAGGGGTAGGACAGCCCCAGCATTTT
>-|TRBV10-2|TRBJ1-2|-
CASREPLGAHGYTF
TGCGCCAGCAGAGAGCCATTGGGGGCTCATGGCTACACCTTC
>TRBD2|TRBV11-2|TRBJ2-1|-
CASSLLAGGPYEQFF
TGTGCCAGCAGCTTACTAGCGGGAGGGCCCTATGAGCAGTTCTTC
>TRBD1|TRBV3-1/TRBV3-2|TRBJ1-1|-
CASSRGTGSLNTEAFF
TGTGCCAGCAGCCGTGGGACAGGGAGTTTGAACACTGAAGCTTTCTTT
>-|TRBV28|TRBJ2-5|few
CASRGGGSLSETQYF
TGTGCCAGCAGGGGAGGGGGAAGTCTTTCGGAGACCCAGTACTTC
>TRBD2|TRBV6-6|TRBJ2-7|-
CASGRGGTYEQYF
TGTGCCAGCGGACGGGGAGGGACCTACGAGCAGTACTTC
>TRBD1|TRBV4-1|TRBJ1-2|-
CASVPGTGDNYGYTF
TGCGCCAGCGTACCCGGGACAGGGGACAACTATGGCTACACCTTC
>-|TRBV10-2|TRBJ1-2|-
CASSDVISDGYTF
TGCGCCAGCAGTGACGTTATATCCGATGGCTACACCTTC
>-|TRBV5-4|TRBJ2-7|-
CASSLDRSYSYEQYF
TGTGCCAGCAGCTTGGACAGGTCCTACTCCTACGAGCAGTACTTC
>TRBD1|TRBV28|TRBJ1-2|-
CASSSSGTGGDGYTF
TGTGCCAGCAGTTCATCCGGGACAGGGGGCGATGGCTACACCTTC
>TRBD2|TRBV18|TRBJ2-4|-
CASSPASGEINIQYF
TGTGCCAGCTCACCAGCTAGCGGGGAGATAAACATTCAGTACTTC
>TRBD1|TRBV6-5|TRBJ1-1|-
CASGTRQGMNTEAFF
TGTGCCAGCGGGACGAGACAGGGAATGAACACTGAAGCTTTCTTT
>TRBD1|TRBV6-1|TRBJ1-2|-
CASSEEAGGYGYTF
TGTGCCAGCAGTGAGGAGGCAGGGGGCTATGGCTACACCTTC
>-|TRBV6-5|TRBJ2-5|-
CASSPTETQYF
TGTGCCAGCAGTCCTACGGAGACCCAGTACTTC
>-|TRBV7-2|TRBJ2-2|-
CASSFDRNTGELFF
TGTGCCAGCAGCTTCGATAGAAATACCGGGGAGCTGTTTTTT
>TRBD2|TRBV4-1|TRBJ2-3|-
CASSQEVAGDTDTQYF
TGCGCCAGCAGCCAAGAGGTGGCGGGGGACACAGATACGCAGTATTTT
>TRBD2|TRBV24-1|TRBJ2-7|-
CATSDTPLRGGGPRTYEQYF
TGTGCCACCAGTGATACTCCCCTTCGTGGGGGAGGGCCGAGGACCTACGAGCAGTACTTC
>TRBD1|TRBV28|TRBJ1-1|-
CASSFPDRAMNTEAFF
TGTGCCAGCAGTTTCCCTGACAGGGCTATGAACACTGAAGCTTTCTTT
>-|TRBV10-1|TRBJ2-2|few
CASSEQNTGELFF
TGCGCCAGCAGTGAACAGAACACCGGGGAGCTGTTTTTT
>TRBD1|TRBV6-2/TRBV6-3|TRBJ1-1|-
CASSYGTGGYTEAFF
TGTGCCAGCAGTTACGGGACAGGGGGCTACACTGAAGCTTTCTTT
>-|TRBV7-2|TRBJ2-5|once
CANRAGRFGSETQYF
TGTGCCAACAGGGCAGGGAGGTTTGGGTCGGAGACCCAGTACTTC
>-|TRBV5-6|TRBJ1-5|-
CASSRWGGNQPQHF
TGTGCCAGCAGCCGTTGGGGCGGCAATCAGCCCCAGCATTTT